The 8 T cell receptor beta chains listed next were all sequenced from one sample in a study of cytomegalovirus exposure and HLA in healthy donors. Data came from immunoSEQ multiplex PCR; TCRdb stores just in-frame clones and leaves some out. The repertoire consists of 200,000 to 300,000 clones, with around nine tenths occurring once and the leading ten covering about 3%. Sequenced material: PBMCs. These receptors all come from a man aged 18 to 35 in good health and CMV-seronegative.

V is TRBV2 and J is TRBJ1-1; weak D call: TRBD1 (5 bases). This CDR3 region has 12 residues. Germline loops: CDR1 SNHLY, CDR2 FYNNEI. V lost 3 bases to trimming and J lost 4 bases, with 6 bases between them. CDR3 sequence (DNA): TGTGCCAGCAGTGAGGGGCGCACTGAAGCTTTCTTT. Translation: CASSEGRTEAFF.

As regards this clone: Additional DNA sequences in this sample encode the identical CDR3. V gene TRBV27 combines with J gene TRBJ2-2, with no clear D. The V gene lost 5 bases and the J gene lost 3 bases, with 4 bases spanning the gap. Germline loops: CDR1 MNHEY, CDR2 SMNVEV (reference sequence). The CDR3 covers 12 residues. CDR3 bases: TGTGCCAGCAGTCCCTACACCGGGGAGCTGTTTTTT. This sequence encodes CASSPYTGELFF.

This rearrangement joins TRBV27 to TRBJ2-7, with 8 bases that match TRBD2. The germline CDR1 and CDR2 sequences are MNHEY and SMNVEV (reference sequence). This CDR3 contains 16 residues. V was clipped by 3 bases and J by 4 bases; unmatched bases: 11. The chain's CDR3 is CASSFSGGEHLYEQYF. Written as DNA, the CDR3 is TGTGCCAGCAGTTTCTCGGGGGGGGAGCACCTTTACGAGCAGTACTTC.

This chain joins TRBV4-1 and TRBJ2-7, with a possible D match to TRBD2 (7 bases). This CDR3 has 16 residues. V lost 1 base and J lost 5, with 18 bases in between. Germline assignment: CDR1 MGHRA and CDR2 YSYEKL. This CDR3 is CASSQGLGGLKDEQYF. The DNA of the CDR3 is TGCGCCAGCAGCCAAGGCCTCGGGGGGCTTAAGGACGAGCAGTACTTC.

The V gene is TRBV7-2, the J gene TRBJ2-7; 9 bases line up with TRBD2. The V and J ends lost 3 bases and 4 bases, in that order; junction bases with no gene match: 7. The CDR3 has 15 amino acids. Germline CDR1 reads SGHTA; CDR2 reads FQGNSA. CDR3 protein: CASSFPGLADYEQYF. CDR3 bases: TGTGCCAGCAGCTTTCCGGGACTAGCAGATTACGAGCAGTACTTC.

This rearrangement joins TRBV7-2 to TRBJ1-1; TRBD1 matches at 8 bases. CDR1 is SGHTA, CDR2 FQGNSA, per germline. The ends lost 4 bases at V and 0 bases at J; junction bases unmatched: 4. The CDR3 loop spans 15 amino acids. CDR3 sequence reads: CASSYMGQVNTEAFF. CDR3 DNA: TGTGCCAGCAGCTATATGGGACAGGTGAACACTGAAGCTTTCTTT.

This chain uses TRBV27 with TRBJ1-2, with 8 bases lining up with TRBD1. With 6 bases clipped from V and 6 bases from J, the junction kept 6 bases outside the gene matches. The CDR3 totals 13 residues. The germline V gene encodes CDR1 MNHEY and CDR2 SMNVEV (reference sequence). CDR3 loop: CASSRTGSNGYTF. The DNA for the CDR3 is TGTGCCAGCAGCCGGACAGGGTCTAATGGCTACACCTTC.

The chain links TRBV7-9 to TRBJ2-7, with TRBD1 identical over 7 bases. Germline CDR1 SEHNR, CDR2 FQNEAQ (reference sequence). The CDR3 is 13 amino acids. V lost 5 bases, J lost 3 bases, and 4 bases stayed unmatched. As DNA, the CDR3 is TGTGCCAGCAGCCGACAGGGCAACTACGAGCAGTACTTC. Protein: CASSRQGNYEQYF. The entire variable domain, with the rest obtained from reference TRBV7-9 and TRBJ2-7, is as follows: DTGVSQNPRHKITKRGQNVTFRCDPISEHNRLYWYRQTLGQGPEFLTYFQNEAQLEKSRLLSDRFSAERPKGSFSTLEIQRTEQGDSAMYLCASSRQGNYEQYFGPGTRLTVT.